The clone carrying this T cell receptor beta chain was seen a handful of times. What it binds is unknown. TCRdb ran MiXCR on the 5' RACE reads and lists one entry per CDR3 protein. This sample has 100,000 to 150,000 distinct CDR3 sequences, with under 20% found just once. The data stem from a study of CD8 T cells in ankylosing spondylitis. General study findings and limits: Reactive arthritis synovial fluid and blood previously showed some of these motif variants. Disease-linked clones reportedly showed significant enrichment in matched ankylosing spondylitis synovial fluid. Clones linked with disease were CD8+ and fairly uncommon in the peripheral blood. Typical of ankylosing spondylitis blood, it appeared, was a TCR beta motif of 7 or 8 highly homologous variants.

The CDR3 spans 13 residues. Deletions cut 8 bases from V and 7 bases from J, with 17 bases between. Germline V gene lookup returns CDR1 SEHNR and CDR2 FQNEAQ (reference sequence). Sequencing input: blood, either unsorted or a sorted T cell fraction (not recorded which). The source is a male donor with ankylosing spondylitis. This chain joins TRBV7-9 and TRBJ1-1; no clear D gene. CDR3 protein: CASVARTENEAFF. As DNA, the CDR3 is TGTGCCAGCGTGGCCAGAACAGAGAATGAAGCTTTCTTT.